A single sample is the source of the 8 T cell receptor beta chains below, sequenced in a study of blood T cell repertoires in COVID-19. Repertoires were generated with immunoSEQ multiplex PCR, while TCRdb's copy carries only in-frame clones and drops some. The repertoire includes about 280,000 clones, approximately 86% of them detected once, and about 8.6% sits in the top ten. The specimen sequenced was peripheral blood. These receptors all stem from a man younger than 35 with active or convalescent COVID-19.

This rearrangement joins TRBV3-1 (or the pseudogene TRBV3-2) to TRBJ1-1; 7 nucleotides line up with TRBD1. Trimming took 4 bases from V and 2 from J; bases not matched to a gene: 13. Germline CDR1 reads LGHDT; CDR2 reads YNNKEL (reference sequence). The CDR3 covers 17 residues. CDR3 loop: CASSLGTVPFPNTEAFF. CDR3 nucleotides: TGTGCCAGCAGCCTGGGGACAGTTCCTTTTCCTAACACTGAAGCTTTCTTT.

The rearrangement uses TRBV4-3 and TRBJ1-2, with TRBD1 matching 7 bases. Germline CDR1 is LGHNA and CDR2 is YSLEER. V gave up 1 base and J gave up 3 bases; unmatched junction bases: 5. This CDR3 has 15 amino acids. CDR3 sequence: CASSQGEGGHYGYTF. DNA for the CDR3: TGCGCCAGCAGCCAAGGGGAAGGGGGCCACTATGGCTACACCTTC.

The rearrangement joins TRBV6-5 to TRBJ1-1; D uncertain. Trimming took off 2 bases at V and 1 base at J, with 8 bases between the two ends. Germline V CDR1 and CDR2: MNHEY, SVGAGI. The CDR3 totals 14 residues. CDR3 loop: CASSYSSSNTEAFF. CDR3 sequence (DNA): TGTGCCAGCAGTTACAGTAGCTCGAACACTGAAGCTTTCTTT.

About this clone itself: The same CDR3 can be traced to other DNA sequences in this sample. This chain uses TRBV7-9 with TRBJ1-5, with a weak D call TRBD1 (5 bases). V lost 3 bases, J lost 7 bases, and 10 bases lay in between. This CDR3 comprises 13 residues. CDR1 is SEHNR and CDR2 is FQNEAQ in the germline V gene (reference sequence). The DNA of the CDR3 is TGTGCCAGCAGCTTTCCAGGGAACCAGCCCCAGCATTTT. This sequence encodes CASSFPGNQPQHF.

This clone was recorded only once. The J gene is TRBJ2-3, the V gene TRBV4-1; tentatively, D is TRBD2 (7 bases). The CDR3 is made up of 15 amino acids. The germline V and J ends were trimmed by 5 bases and 3 bases, with 15 bases remaining between them. CDR1 is MGHRA, CDR2 YSYEKL, per germline. The CDR3 protein is CASSERGGKTDTQYF. CDR3 coding DNA: TGCGCCAGCAGCGAAAGGGGGGGAAAGACAGATACGCAGTATTTT.

This chain links TRBV7-7 with TRBJ2-1; 8 bases match TRBD2. The CDR3 contains 14 residues. Unmatched junction bases numbered 9, after V lost 5 bases and J lost 9 bases. Germline V gene lookup returns CDR1 SSHAT and CDR2 FNYEAQ (reference sequence). The CDR3 coding sequence is TGTGCCAGCAGCCTTAGCGGGGCCCGAGGTGAGCAGTTCTTC. Its protein is CASSLSGARGEQFF.

The genes are TRBV29-1 and TRBJ1-2; unclear D gene. Germline V lookup: CDR1 SQVTM, CDR2 ANQGSEA. The CDR3 covers 11 residues. Trimming took off 4 bases at V and 4 bases at J, with 7 bases between the two ends. CDR3 sequence reads: CSVGAPYGYTF. The CDR3 nucleotides are TGCAGCGTTGGGGCTCCCTATGGCTACACCTTC. The full variable domain, its missing parts supplied by reference TRBV29-1 and TRBJ1-2, is SAVISQKPSRDICQRGTSLTIQCQVDSQVTMMFWYRQQPGQSLTLIATANQGSEATYESGFVIDKFPISRPNLTFSTLTVSNMSPEDSSIYLCSVGAPYGYTFGSGTRLTVV.

The gene calls are TRBV24-1 and TRBJ2-3; TRBD2 aligns across 10 bases. CDR3 length: 20 amino acids. V dropped 5 bases and J dropped 2; count of bases not matched to a gene: 18. CDR1 is KGHDR and CDR2 is SFDVKD in the germline V gene. The CDR3 sequence: CATSGPTSGDISRTTDTQYF. The CDR3 bases are TGTGCCACCAGTGGCCCCACTAGCGGGGATATATCGAGGACCACAGATACGCAGTATTTT.